This is a list of T cell receptor beta chains from one sample in a study of cytomegalovirus exposure and HLA in healthy donors. Assay: immunoSEQ multiplex PCR; the TCRdb copy retains only in-frame clones and omits some. The sample lists around 100,000 clones, roughly four fifths seen once, with 14% in the top ten. The sample was PBMCs. The receptor set was obtained from a male donor in good health and CMV-seropositive. The CDR3 runs from the conserved cysteine through the conserved F or W. Fields, in order: J gene, V gene, clone size, D gene, CDR3 protein, CDR3 DNA. A D gene is named only where the DNA matches it firmly. Where a row states a size, it is once, few, many or the class of an expanded clone; other rows omit it.

TRBJ2-4 TRBV28 . . CASSFSERDIQYF TGTGCCAGCAGTTTCTCGGAGAGGGACATTCAGTACTTC
TRBJ1-1 TRBV4-3 few . CASSQDLGDVAFF TGCGCCAGCAGCCAAGATCTCGGGGATGTAGCTTTCTTT
TRBJ1-1 TRBV5-1 . . CASRLDGLNTEAFF TGCGCCAGCAGATTGGACGGTCTGAACACTGAAGCTTTCTTT
TRBJ1-1 TRBV29-1 . TRBD1 CSVEEWTDRGDTEAFF TGCAGCGTTGAAGAGTGGACAGACAGGGGGGACACTGAAGCTTTCTTT
TRBJ1-3 TRBV2 . . CASRWTFLNIGSGNTIYF TGTGCCAGCCGGTGGACTTTTCTCAATATTGGGTCTGGAAACACCATATATTTT
TRBJ1-2 TRBV5-4 . TRBD1 CASTDRTGTQGGYTF TGTGCCAGCACCGACCGGACAGGGACTCAAGGAGGCTACACCTTC
TRBJ1-6 TRBV10-3 . TRBD1 CAISESRTGVDSPLHF TGTGCCATCAGTGAGTCGAGGACAGGGGTTGATTCACCCCTCCACTTT
TRBJ2-7 TRBV6-1 . . CASSFLYEQYF TGTGCCAGCAGCTTCCTCTACGAGCAGTACTTC
TRBJ2-3 TRBV6-1 . TRBD1 CASRETGAADTQYF TGTGCCAGCAGGGAAACAGGGGCGGCAGATACGCAGTATTTT
TRBJ1-1 TRBV18 . . CASSLNTLGDTEAFF TGTGCCAGCTCACTAAACACCCTCGGGGACACTGAAGCTTTCTTT
TRBJ2-3 TRBV4-3 few TRBD2 CASSQETLAGAGGTQYF TGCGCCAGCAGCCAAGAAACCCTAGCGGGGGCTGGGGGTACGCAGTATTTT
TRBJ1-2 TRBV4-2 . . CASSQEGSGKGGYTF TGTGCCAGCAGCCAAGAAGGATCGGGGAAAGGAGGCTACACCTTC
TRBJ1-5 TRBV7-9 . TRBD1 CASSSVTGTQHF TGTGCCAGCAGCTCGGTGACAGGGACCCAGCATTTT
TRBJ1-1 TRBV28 . . CACRQLNTEAFF TGTGCCTGCCGACAGCTGAACACTGAAGCTTTCTTT
TRBJ2-7 TRBV5-1 . . CASSPRGTSYEQYF TGCGCCAGCAGCCCACGGGGGACTTCTTACGAGCAGTACTTC
TRBJ2-5 TRBV4-2 . TRBD2 CASSQSLTSGGHKTQYF TGTGCCAGCAGCCAGTCCCTCACTAGCGGGGGGCACAAGACCCAGTACTTC
TRBJ2-2 TRBV4-3 . . CASSQGRAVHNTGELFF TGCGCCAGCAGCCAAGGGAGAGCCGTTCATAACACCGGGGAGCTGTTTTTT
TRBJ2-7 TRBV6-5 . TRBD2 CASSSAGGVRTYEQYF TGTGCCAGCAGTTCCGCCGGGGGGGTAAGGACCTACGAGCAGTACTTC
TRBJ2-5 TRBV19 . TRBD1 CASSDRGETQYF TGTGCCAGTAGCGACAGGGGGGAGACCCAGTACTTC
TRBJ2-4 TRBV10-3 few . CAISEGTGLEYF TGTGCCATCAGTGAGGGGACGGGACTTGAGTACTTC
TRBJ2-7 TRBV4-2 . . CASSQEGAVSSYEQYF TGTGCCAGCAGCCAAGAAGGAGCGGTGAGCTCCTACGAGCAGTACTTC
TRBJ1-4 TRBV21-1 . . CASSPRGRVVDEKLFF TGTGCCAGCAGCCCACGGGGGAGGGTTGTGGATGAAAAACTGTTTTTT
TRBJ2-3 TRBV5-5 . TRBD2 CASSLRLAGARLSTDTQYF TGTGCCAGCAGCCTGCGACTAGCGGGGGCCCGACTTAGCACAGATACGCAGTATTTT
TRBJ1-1 TRBV5-6 . . CASSLGRSSEAFF TGTGCCAGCAGCTTGGGCAGATCCAGTGAAGCTTTCTTT
TRBJ2-2 TRBV27 . . CASRAYRVGAGELFF TGTGCCAGCAGGGCTTACAGGGTGGGCGCCGGGGAGCTGTTTTTT
TRBJ2-7 TRBV4-2 . . CASSPQEDAYEQYF TGTGCCAGCAGCCCGCAGGAGGATGCCTACGAGCAGTACTTC
TRBJ2-3 TRBV5-1 . . CASSLASGLDTQYF TGCGCCAGCAGCTTGGCCTCGGGACTAGATACGCAGTATTTT
TRBJ1-4 TRBV28 few TRBD1 CASSTGQTNEKLFF TGTGCCAGCAGTACGGGACAGACAAATGAAAAACTGTTTTTT
TRBJ2-7 TRBV9 few TRBD1 CASSSYPGQSYEQYF TGTGCCAGCAGCTCCTACCCGGGACAGAGTTACGAGCAGTACTTC